The T cell receptor beta chain under discussion was sequenced for a study of cytomegalovirus exposure and HLA in healthy donors. This clone was observed a few times. Its antigen is not identified. The PCR employed 60 Vbeta primers together with 13 Jbeta primers. Some clones are missing from TCRdb's copy, which holds only in-frame ones; the method was immunoSEQ multiplex PCR. The data show about 190,000 clones, roughly 80% seen once. The donors were healthy bone marrow donors. Overall study findings and caveats: A later analysis reportedly identified an Asian-associated ancestry cluster as carrying fewer N-insertions than the 666-donor mean. According to reports, the classifier identified cytomegalovirus status with high specificity and sensitivity.

This receptor was taken from a woman between 18 and 30 years old in good health and CMV-seronegative. Sequenced: PBMCs.

In nucleotides, the CDR3 is TGTGCCAGCAGTGAATTGATAGGGAGCTCTGGAAACACCATATATTTT. Its translation: CASSELIGSSGNTIYF. The J gene is TRBJ1-3, the V gene TRBV25-1; D gene ambiguous. V was trimmed by 1 base and J by 0 bases, leaving 10 bases between them. Germline CDR1 is MGHDK and CDR2 is SYGVNS. The CDR3 extends over 16 amino acids. The complete variable domain, with remaining parts taken from reference TRBV25-1 and TRBJ1-3, reads EADIYQTPRYLVIGTGKKITLECSQTMGHDKMYWYQQDPGMELHLIHYSYGVNSTEKGDLSSESTVSRIRTEHFPLTLESARPSHTSQYLCASSELIGSSGNTIYFGEGSWLTVV.